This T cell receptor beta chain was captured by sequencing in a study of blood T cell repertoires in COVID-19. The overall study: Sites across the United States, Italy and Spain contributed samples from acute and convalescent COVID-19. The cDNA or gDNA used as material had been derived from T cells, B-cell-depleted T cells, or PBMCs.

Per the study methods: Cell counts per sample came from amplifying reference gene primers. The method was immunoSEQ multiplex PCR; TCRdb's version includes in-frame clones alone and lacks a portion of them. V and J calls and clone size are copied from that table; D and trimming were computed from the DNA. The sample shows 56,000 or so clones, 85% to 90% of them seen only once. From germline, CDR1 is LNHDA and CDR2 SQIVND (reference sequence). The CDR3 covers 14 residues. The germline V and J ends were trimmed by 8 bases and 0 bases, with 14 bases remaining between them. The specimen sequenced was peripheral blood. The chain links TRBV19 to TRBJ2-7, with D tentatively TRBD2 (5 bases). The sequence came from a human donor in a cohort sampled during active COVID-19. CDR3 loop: CASAPAVVSYEQYF. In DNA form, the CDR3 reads TGTGCCAGTGCCCCAGCGGTTGTCTCCTACGAGCAGTACTTC.